The entry below describes one TCR beta chain. Its matching antigen is unknown. This sample was included in a study of T cell responses to AZD1222 COVID-19 vaccine. Study conclusions and caveats: The study identified only six AZD1222 recipients as seropositive at baseline.

There are 13 residues in the CDR3. CDR1 and CDR2 (germline): ENHRY, SYGVKD. V was clipped by 4 bases and J by 3 bases; unmatched bases: 1. Assay used: immunoSEQ multiplex PCR; TCRdb lists only in-frame clones, some missing. The sample holds 130,000 or so clones, under 90% seen once. The sample here was peripheral blood, taken on day 0 of AZD1222 vaccination. The source is an adult in good health. The chain recombines TRBV10-3 with TRBJ1-2, with TRBD1 identical over 8 bases. The CDR3 DNA reads TGTGCCATCAGTGCACAGGGGGACTATGGCTACACCTTC. Residues: CAISAQGDYGYTF.